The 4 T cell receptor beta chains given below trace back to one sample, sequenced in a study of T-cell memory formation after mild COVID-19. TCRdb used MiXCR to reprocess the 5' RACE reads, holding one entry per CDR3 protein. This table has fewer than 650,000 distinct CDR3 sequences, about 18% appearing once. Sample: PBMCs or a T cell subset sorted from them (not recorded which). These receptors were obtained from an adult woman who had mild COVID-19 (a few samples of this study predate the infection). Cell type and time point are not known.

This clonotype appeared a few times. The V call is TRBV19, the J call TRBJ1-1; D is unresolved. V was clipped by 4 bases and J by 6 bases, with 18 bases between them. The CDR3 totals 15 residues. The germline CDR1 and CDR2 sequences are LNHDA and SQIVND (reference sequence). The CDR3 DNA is TGTGCCAGTAGTACCCGAGACGCCGCTTTATCTGAAGCTTTCTTT. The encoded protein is CASSTRDAALSEAFF.

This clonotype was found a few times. As DNA, the CDR3 is TGCAGCGTTCTACAGGGTGGCGAGCAGTACTTC. Translation gives CSVLQGGEQYF. This chain uses TRBV29-1 with TRBJ2-7; possibly TRBD1 for D (6 bases). Trimming removed 5 bases at V and 6 bases at J, with 11 bases between. Per germline, CDR1 SQVTM and CDR2 ANQGSEA. The CDR3 loop spans 11 amino acids.

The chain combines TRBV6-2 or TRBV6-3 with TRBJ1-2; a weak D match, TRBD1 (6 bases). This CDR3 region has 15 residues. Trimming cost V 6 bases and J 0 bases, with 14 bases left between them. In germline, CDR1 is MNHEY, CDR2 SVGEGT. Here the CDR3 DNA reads TGTGCCAGCAGCGACTTCAGGGGCTCTAACTATGGCTACACCTTC. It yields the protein CASSDFRGSNYGYTF.

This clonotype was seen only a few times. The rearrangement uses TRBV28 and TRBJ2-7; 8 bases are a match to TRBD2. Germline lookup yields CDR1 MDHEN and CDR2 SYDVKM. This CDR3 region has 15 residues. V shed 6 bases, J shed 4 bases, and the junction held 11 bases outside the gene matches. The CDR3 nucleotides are TGTGCCAGCAGAACCCCGAGCGGGAGCGGTTACGAGCAGTACTTC. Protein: CASRTPSGSGYEQYF.